This T cell receptor (beta chain) was sequenced for a study of CD8+CD57+ T cells in acquired aplastic anemia. This CDR3 contains 12 residues. V gave up 9 bases and J gave up 4 bases, with 12 bases separating them. Germline V gene data show CDR1 as MNHEY and CDR2 as SMNVEV (reference sequence). Only a few counts were recorded for this clonotype. The template for TCR beta VDJ and CDR3 sequence profiling was genomic DNA. TCRdb called the reads again in MiXCR, with one record for every CDR3 protein. The sample has roughly 80,000 distinct CDR3 sequences, around 42% seen once. The chain joins TRBV27 to TRBJ1-1, with TRBD1 as a possible D gene (5 bases). Material for sequencing was sorted CD4+, CD8+, or CD8+CD57+ T cells (not recorded which) from PBMCs. This receptor was taken from a human donor in good health, serving as a control. The CDR3 DNA reads as TGTGCCAGTAGGCAGGGTTCCACTGAAGCTTTCTTT. Residues: CASRQGSTEAFF.